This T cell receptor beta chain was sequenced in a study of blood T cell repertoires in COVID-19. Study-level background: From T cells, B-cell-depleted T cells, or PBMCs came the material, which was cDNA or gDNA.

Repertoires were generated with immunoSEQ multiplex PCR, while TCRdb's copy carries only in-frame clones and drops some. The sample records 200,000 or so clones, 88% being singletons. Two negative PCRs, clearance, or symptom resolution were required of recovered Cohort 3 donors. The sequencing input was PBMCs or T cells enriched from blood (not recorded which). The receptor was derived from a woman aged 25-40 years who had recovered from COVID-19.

In nucleotides, the CDR3 is TGTGCCAGCAGTATTGGGCCCGGGGGTGGCTACACCTTC. This codes for CASSIGPGGGYTF. The gene calls are TRBV27 and TRBJ1-2; possible D gene TRBD1, 5 bases. Per germline, CDR1 MNHEY and CDR2 SMNVEV (reference sequence). Trimming removed 5 bases at V and 7 bases at J, with 14 bases between. The CDR3 runs to 13 residues.